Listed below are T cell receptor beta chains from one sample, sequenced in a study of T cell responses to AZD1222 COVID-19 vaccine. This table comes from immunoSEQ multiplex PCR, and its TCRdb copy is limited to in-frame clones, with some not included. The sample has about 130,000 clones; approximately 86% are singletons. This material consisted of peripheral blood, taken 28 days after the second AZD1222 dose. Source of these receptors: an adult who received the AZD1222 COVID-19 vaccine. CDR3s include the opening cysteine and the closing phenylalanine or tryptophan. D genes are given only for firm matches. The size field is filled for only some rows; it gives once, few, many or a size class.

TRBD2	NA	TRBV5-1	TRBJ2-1	CASHKTSGMYNEQFF	TGCGCCAGCCACAAGACTAGCGGTATGTACAATGAGCAGTTCTTC
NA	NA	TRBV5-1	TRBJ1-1	CASSIQGDTEAFF	TGCGCCAGCAGCATCCAGGGAGACACTGAAGCTTTCTTT
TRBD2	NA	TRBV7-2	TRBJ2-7	CASSLGGDYGEQYF	TGTGCCAGCAGCTTAGGAGGGGACTACGGCGAGCAGTACTTC
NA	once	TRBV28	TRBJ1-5	CASSFLPLVRGSNQPQHF	TGTGCCAGCAGTTTTCTACCCCTGGTCAGGGGCAGCAATCAGCCCCAGCATTTT
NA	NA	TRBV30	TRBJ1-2	CAGQGDSENGYTF	TGTGCCGGCCAGGGTGACAGTGAGAATGGCTACACCTTC
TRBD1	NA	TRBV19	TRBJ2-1	CASSIRGSSYNEQFF	TGTGCCAGTAGTATCAGGGGGAGCTCCTACAATGAGCAGTTCTTC
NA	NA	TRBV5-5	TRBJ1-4	CASSSPAGVGNEKLFF	TGTGCCAGCAGCTCGCCAGCGGGGGTGGGTAATGAAAAACTGTTTTTT
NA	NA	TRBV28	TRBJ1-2	CASSSNGGYGYTF	TGTGCCAGCAGTTCCAACGGAGGATATGGCTACACCTTC
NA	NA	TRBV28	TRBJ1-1	CASSLDSLRAFF	TGTGCCAGCAGTTTGGACAGCCTCAGAGCTTTCTTT
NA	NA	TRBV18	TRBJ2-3	CASSPPQGGASTDTQYF	TGTGCCAGCTCACCGCCCCAGGGGGGGGCTAGCACAGATACGCAGTATTTT
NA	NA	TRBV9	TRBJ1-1	CASSVGPEGNTEAFF	TGTGCCAGCAGCGTAGGTCCGGAGGGGAACACTGAAGCTTTCTTT
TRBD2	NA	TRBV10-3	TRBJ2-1	CAISERGRTSGKEGEQFF	TGTGCCATCAGTGAACGGGGAAGGACTAGCGGGAAGGAGGGTGAGCAGTTCTTC
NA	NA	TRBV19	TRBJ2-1	CASSMGSSYNEQFF	TGTGCCAGTAGTATGGGGAGCTCCTACAATGAGCAGTTCTTC
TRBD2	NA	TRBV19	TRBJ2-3	CASRLAASTDTQYF	TGTGCCAGTAGACTAGCGGCTAGCACAGATACGCAGTATTTT
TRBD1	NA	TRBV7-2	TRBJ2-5	CASSADRFQETQYF	TGTGCCAGCAGCGCGGACAGGTTTCAAGAGACCCAGTACTTC
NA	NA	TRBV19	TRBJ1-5	CASSIDLGPQHF	TGTGCCAGTAGTATAGATCTTGGGCCCCAGCATTTT
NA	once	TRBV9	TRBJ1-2	CASSGRSGDRNYGYTF	TGTGCCAGCAGCGGGAGATCGGGCGACAGAAACTATGGCTACACCTTC
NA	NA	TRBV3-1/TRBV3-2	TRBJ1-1	CASSQDGGARTEAFF	TGTGCCAGCAGCCAAGATGGGGGGGCGAGAACTGAAGCTTTCTTT
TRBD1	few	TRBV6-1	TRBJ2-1	CASSEGQGVRNEQFF	TGTGCCAGCAGTGAAGGACAGGGGGTTAGGAATGAGCAGTTCTTC
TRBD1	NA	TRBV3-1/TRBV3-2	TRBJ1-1	CASADHQGAGSTEAFF	TGTGCCAGCGCAGACCATCAGGGGGCGGGGAGTACTGAAGCTTTCTTT
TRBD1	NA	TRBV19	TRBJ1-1	CASSKDRENTEAFF	TGTGCCAGTAGTAAAGACAGGGAGAACACTGAAGCTTTCTTT
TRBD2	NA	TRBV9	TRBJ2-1	CASSVVAGVDEQFF	TGTGCCAGCAGCGTAGTAGCGGGAGTCGATGAGCAGTTCTTC
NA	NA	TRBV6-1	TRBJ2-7	CASSEDRGGEQYF	TGTGCCAGCAGTGAAGACAGGGGAGGCGAGCAGTACTTC
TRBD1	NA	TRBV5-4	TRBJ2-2	CASSGAGTGINTGELFF	TGTGCCAGCAGCGGCGCCGGGACAGGGATCAACACCGGGGAGCTGTTTTTT
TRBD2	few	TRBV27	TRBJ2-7	CASSRDYSLSSYEQYF	TGTGCCAGCAGCCGGGACTATTCTTTAAGCTCCTACGAGCAGTACTTC
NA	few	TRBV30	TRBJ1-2	CAWAPLRANYGYTF	TGTGCCTGGGCACCTCTTAGGGCTAACTATGGCTACACCTTC
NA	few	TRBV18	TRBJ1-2	CASSPIQGQKNYGYTF	TGTGCCAGCTCACCTATTCAGGGCCAGAAGAACTATGGCTACACCTTC
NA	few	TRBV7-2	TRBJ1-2	CASSGGAARVGSYTF	TGTGCCAGCAGCGGGGGGGCCGCCAGGGTAGGGAGCTACACCTTC
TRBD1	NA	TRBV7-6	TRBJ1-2	CASSLGDRNYGYTF	TGTGCCAGCAGCTTAGGGGACAGGAACTATGGCTACACCTTC
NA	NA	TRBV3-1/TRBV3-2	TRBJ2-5	CASSQQWETQYF	TGTGCCAGCAGCCAACAGTGGGAGACCCAGTACTTC
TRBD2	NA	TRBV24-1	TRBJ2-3	CATSGGADLDTQYF	TGTGCCACCAGCGGGGGGGCAGATTTGGATACGCAGTATTTT
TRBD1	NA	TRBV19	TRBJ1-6	CASSTRQGNNSPLHF	TGTGCCAGTAGTACTCGACAGGGGAATAATTCACCCCTCCACTTT
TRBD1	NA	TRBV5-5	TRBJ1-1	CASSPGGLNTEAFF	TGTGCCAGCAGTCCAGGGGGATTGAACACTGAAGCTTTCTTT
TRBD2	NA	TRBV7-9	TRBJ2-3	CASSPLGRGGIDTQYF	TGTGCCAGCAGCCCCCTCGGGCGGGGGGGCATAGATACGCAGTATTTT
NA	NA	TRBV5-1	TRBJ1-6	CASSSVPRSNSPLHF	TGCGCCAGCAGCTCGGTCCCCAGGTCTAATTCACCCCTCCACTTT
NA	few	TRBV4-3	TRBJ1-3	CASSQALTGIGYTIYF	TGCGCCAGCAGCCAAGCCCTAACAGGGATTGGATACACCATATATTTT
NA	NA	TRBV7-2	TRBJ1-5	CASSLAGASNQPQHF	TGTGCCAGCAGCTTAGCAGGGGCTAGCAATCAGCCCCAGCATTTT
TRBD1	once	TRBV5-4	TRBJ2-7	CASSRGQGGLGEQYF	TGTGCCAGCAGCAGAGGACAGGGGGGATTAGGCGAGCAGTACTTC
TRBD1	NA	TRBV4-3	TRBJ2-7	CASSQAWAGGYEQYF	TGCGCCAGCAGCCAAGCTTGGGCAGGGGGCTACGAGCAGTACTTC
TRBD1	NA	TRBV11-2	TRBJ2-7	CASSQGQAWNEQYF	TGTGCCAGCAGTCAAGGACAGGCTTGGAACGAGCAGTACTTC
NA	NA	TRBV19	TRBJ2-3	CASKKGFTDTQYF	TGTGCCAGTAAAAAGGGGTTCACAGATACGCAGTATTTT
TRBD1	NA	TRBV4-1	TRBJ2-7	CASSQDWGTGVGEQYF	TGCGCCAGCAGCCAAGATTGGGGGACAGGGGTGGGGGAGCAGTACTTC
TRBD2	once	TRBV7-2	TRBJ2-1	CASSPWTSGRGDNEQFF	TGTGCCAGCAGCCCCTGGACTAGCGGGAGGGGGGACAATGAGCAGTTCTTC
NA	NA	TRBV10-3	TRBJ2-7	CAISEGSGPYEQYF	TGTGCCATCAGTGAGGGTAGCGGTCCCTACGAGCAGTACTTC
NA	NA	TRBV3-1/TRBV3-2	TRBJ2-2	CASSIGMGANTGELFF	TGTGCCAGCAGCATTGGAATGGGTGCGAACACCGGGGAGCTGTTTTTT
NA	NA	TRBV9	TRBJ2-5	CASSVESSWQTQYF	TGTGCCAGCAGCGTAGAGTCCAGCTGGCAGACCCAGTACTTC
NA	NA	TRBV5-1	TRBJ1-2	CASSSNRELYGYTF	TGCGCCAGCAGCTCAAACAGGGAGCTCTATGGCTACACCTTC
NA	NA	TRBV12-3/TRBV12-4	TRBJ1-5	CASSFGWQPQHF	TGTGCCAGCAGTTTTGGTTGGCAGCCCCAGCATTTT
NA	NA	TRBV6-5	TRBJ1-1	CASNTGGNTEAFF	TGTGCCAGCAATACCGGGGGCAACACTGAAGCTTTCTTT
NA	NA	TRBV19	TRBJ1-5	CASSMIGGYSNQPQHF	TGTGCCAGTAGTATGATTGGGGGTTATAGCAATCAGCCCCAGCATTTT
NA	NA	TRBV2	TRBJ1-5	CASSEGGDQPQHF	TGTGCCAGCAGTGAAGGAGGGGATCAGCCCCAGCATTTT
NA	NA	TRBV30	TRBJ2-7	CAWAGQLGGEQYF	TGTGCCTGGGCGGGACAGTTGGGTGGCGAGCAGTACTTC